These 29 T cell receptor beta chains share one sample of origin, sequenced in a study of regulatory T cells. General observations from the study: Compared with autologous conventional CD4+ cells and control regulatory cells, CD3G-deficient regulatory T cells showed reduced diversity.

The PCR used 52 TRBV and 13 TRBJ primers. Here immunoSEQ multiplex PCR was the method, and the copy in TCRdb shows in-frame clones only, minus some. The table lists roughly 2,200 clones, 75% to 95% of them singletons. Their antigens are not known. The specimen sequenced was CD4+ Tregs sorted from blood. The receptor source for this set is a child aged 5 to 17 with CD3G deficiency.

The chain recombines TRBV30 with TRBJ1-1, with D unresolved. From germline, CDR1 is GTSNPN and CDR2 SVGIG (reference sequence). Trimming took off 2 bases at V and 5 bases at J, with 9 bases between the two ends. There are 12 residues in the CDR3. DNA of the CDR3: TGTGCCTGGAGTTCCGGCGGAACTGAAGCTTTCTTT. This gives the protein CAWSSGGTEAFF.

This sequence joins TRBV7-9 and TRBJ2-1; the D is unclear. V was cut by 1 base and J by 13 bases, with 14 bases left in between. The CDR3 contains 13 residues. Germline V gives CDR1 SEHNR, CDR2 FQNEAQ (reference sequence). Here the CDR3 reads CASSLDVSAIQFF. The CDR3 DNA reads TGTGCCAGCAGCTTAGACGTCAGCGCGATACAGTTCTTC.

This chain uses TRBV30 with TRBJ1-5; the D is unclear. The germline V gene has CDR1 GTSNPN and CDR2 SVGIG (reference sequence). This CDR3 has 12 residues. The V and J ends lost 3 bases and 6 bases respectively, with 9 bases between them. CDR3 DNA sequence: TGTGCCTGGAGGAGCCGCCGTCAGCCCCAGCATTTT. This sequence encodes CAWRSRRQPQHF.

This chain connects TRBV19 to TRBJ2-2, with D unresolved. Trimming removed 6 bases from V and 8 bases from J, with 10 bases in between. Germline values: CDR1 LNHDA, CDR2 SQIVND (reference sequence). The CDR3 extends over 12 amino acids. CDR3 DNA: TGTGCCAGTAGCAAAGTTAAAGGGGAGCTGTTTTTT. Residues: CASSKVKGELFF.

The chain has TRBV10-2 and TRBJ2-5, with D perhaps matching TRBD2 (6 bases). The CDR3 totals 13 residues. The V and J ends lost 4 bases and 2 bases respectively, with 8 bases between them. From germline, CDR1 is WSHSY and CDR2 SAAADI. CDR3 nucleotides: TGCGCCAGCAGTGGGGCGGGACAAGAGACCCAGTACTTC. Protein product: CASSGAGQETQYF.

The CDR3 here is CASMGQPTYTF. DNA for the CDR3: TGTGCCAGCATGGGACAGCCAACCTACACCTTC. This chain connects TRBV6-1 to TRBJ1-2; 7 bases map to TRBD1. This CDR3 contains 11 residues. J gave up 10 bases and V 7 bases, and 6 bases lay outside the gene matches. CDR1 is MNHNS, CDR2 SASEGT, per germline.

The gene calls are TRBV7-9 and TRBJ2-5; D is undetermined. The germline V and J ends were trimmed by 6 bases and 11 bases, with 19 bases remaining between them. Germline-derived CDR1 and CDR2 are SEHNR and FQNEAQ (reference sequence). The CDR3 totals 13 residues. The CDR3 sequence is CASSPAKVKEQYF. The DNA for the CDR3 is TGTGCCAGCAGTCCGGCTAAGGTGAAAGAGCAGTACTTC.

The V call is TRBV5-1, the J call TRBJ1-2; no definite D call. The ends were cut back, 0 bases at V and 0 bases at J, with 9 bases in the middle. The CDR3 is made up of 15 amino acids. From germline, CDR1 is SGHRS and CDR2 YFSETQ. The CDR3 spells CASSLVGGSNYGYTF. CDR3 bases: TGCGCCAGCAGCTTGGTTGGCGGATCTAACTATGGCTACACCTTC.

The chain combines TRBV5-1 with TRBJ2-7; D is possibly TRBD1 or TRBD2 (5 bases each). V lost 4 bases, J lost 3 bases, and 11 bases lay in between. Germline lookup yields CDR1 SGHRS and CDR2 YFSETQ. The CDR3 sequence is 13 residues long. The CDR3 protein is CASSRDGSYEQYF. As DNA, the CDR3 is TGCGCCAGCAGCCGGGACGGTAGCTACGAGCAGTACTTC. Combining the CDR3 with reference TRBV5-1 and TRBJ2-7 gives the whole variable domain KAGVTQTPRYLIKTRGQQVTLSCSPISGHRSVSWYQQTPGQGLQFLFEYFSETQRNKGNFPGRFSGRQFSNSRSEMNVSTLELGDSALYLCASSRDGSYEQYFGPGTRLTVT.

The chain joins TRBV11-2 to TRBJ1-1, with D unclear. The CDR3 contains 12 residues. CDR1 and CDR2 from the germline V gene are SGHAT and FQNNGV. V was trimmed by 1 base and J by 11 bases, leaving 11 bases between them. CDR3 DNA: TGTGCCAGCAGCTTAGTACGGGGAAGGGCTTTCTTT. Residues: CASSLVRGRAFF.

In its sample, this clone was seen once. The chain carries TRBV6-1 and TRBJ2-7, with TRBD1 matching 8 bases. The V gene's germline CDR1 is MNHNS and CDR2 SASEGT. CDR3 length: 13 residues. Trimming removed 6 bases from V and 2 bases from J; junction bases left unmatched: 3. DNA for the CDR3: TGTGCCAGCAGAAGGACAGGGCCCTACGAGCAGTACTTC. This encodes CASRRTGPYEQYF.

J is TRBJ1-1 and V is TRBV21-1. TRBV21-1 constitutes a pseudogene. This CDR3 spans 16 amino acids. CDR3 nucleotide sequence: TGTGCCAGCAGGTTGAGAGTGCTACACAATCGCACTGAAGCTTTCTTT. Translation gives CASRLRVLHNRTEAFF.

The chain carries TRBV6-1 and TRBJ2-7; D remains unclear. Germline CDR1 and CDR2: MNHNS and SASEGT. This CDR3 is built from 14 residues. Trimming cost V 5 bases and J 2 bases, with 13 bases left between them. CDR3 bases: TGTGCCAGCAGTACACGTGAAGGACCCTACGAGCAGTACTTC. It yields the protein CASSTREGPYEQYF.

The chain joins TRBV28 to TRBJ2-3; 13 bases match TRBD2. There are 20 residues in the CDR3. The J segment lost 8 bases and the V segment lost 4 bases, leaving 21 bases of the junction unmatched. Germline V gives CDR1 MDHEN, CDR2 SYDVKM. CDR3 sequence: CASSSGTSLLLAGGSGTQYF. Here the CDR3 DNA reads TGTGCCAGCAGTTCGGGGACTTCCCTGTTACTAGCGGGAGGGTCGGGTACGCAGTATTTT.

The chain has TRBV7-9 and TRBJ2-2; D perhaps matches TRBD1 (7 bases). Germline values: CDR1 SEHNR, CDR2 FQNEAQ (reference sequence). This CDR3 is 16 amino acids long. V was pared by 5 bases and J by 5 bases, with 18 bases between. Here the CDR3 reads CASSAGGLFRTGELFF. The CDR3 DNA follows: TGTGCCAGCAGCGCAGGGGGGCTCTTTAGGACCGGGGAGCTGTTTTTT.

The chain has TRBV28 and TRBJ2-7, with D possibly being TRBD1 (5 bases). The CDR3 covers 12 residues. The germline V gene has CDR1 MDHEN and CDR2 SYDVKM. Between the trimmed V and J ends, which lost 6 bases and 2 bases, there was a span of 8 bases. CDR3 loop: CASRGPTYEQYF. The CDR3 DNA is TGTGCCAGCAGGGGGCCCACCTACGAGCAGTACTTC.

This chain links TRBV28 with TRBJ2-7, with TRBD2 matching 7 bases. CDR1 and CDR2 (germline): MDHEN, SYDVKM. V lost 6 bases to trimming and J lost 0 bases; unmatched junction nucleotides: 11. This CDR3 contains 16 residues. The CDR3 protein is CASSDVPGGSSYEQYF. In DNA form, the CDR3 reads TGTGCCAGCAGCGACGTCCCGGGCGGGAGCTCCTACGAGCAGTACTTC.

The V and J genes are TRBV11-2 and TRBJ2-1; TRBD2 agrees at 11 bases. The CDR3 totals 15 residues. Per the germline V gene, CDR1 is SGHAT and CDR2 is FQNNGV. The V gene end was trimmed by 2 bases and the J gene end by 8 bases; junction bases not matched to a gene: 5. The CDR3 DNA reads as TGTGCCAGCAGCTTAATAGCGGGAGGGAGGTATGAGCAGTTCTTC. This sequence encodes CASSLIAGGRYEQFF. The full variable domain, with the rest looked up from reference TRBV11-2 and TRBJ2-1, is EAGVAQSPRYKIIEKRQSVAFWCNPISGHATLYWYQQILGQGPKLLIQFQNNGVVDDSQLPKDRFSAERLKGVDSTLKIQPAKLEDSAVYLCASSLIAGGRYEQFFGPGTRLTVL.

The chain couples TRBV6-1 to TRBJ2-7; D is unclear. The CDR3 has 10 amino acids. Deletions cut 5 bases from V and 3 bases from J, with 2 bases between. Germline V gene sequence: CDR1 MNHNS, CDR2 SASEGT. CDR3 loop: CASSHYEQYF. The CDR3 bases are TGTGCCAGCAGTCACTACGAGCAGTACTTC.

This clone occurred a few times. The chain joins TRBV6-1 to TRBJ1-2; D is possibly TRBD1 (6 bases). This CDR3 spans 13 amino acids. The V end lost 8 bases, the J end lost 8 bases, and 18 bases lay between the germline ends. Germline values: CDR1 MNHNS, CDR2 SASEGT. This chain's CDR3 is CASLDSRRYGYTF. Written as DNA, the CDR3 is TGTGCCAGCTTGGACAGCCGTAGATACGGCTACACCTTC.

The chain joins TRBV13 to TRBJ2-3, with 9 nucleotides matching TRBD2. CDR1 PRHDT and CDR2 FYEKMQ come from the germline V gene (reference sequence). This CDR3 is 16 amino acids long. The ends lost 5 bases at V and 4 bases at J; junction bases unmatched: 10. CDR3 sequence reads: CASSLTAGGGSDTQYF. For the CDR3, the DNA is TGTGCCAGCAGCCTAACGGCGGGAGGGGGTTCAGATACGCAGTATTTT. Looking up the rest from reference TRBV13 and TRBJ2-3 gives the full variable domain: AAGVIQSPRHLIKEKRETATLKCYPIPRHDTVYWYQQGPGQDPQFLISFYEKMQSDKGSIPDRFSAQQFSDYHSELNMSSLELGDSALYFCASSLTAGGGSDTQYFGPGTRLTVL.

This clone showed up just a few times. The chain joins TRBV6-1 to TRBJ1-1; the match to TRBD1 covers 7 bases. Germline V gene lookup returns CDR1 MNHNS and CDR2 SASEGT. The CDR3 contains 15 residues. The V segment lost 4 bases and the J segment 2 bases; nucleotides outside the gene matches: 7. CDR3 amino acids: CASSGQGKINTEAFF. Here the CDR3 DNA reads TGTGCCAGCAGTGGACAGGGCAAGATAAACACTGAAGCTTTCTTT.

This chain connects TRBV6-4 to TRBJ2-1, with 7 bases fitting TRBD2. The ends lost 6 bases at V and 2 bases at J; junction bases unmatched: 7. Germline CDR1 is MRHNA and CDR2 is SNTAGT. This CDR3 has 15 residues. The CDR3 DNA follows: TGTGCCAGCAGGGGAGATAGCGGGCCCTACAATGAGCAGTTCTTC. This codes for CASRGDSGPYNEQFF.

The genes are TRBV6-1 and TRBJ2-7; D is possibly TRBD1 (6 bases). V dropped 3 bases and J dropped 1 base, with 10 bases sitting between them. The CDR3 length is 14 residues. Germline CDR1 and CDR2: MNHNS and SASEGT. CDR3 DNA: TGTGCCAGCAGTGACCCCGGACAGTCCTACGAGCAGTACTTC. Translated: CASSDPGQSYEQYF.

DNA for the CDR3: TGCGCCAGCAGCTTGGATGGGCTAGGGGTTTCAGATACGCAGTATTTT. It codes for CASSLDGLGVSDTQYF. The V and J genes are TRBV5-1 and TRBJ2-3, with D tentatively TRBD1 (5 bases). Trimming took off 0 bases at V and 4 bases at J, with 15 bases between the two ends. This CDR3 is 16 amino acids long. Germline values: CDR1 SGHRS, CDR2 YFSETQ.

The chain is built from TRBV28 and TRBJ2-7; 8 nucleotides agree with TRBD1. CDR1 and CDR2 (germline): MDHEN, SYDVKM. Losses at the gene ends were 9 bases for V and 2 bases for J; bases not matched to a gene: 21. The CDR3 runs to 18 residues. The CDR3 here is CASSSVPGGYLRPYEQYF. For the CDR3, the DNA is TGTGCCAGTTCCTCGGTGCCAGGGGGCTACTTGCGACCCTACGAGCAGTACTTC.

CDR3 loop: CAISESGGYEQYF. DNA of the CDR3: TGTGCCATCAGTGAATCTGGTGGTTACGAGCAGTACTTC. J is TRBJ2-7 and V is TRBV10-3; D unclear. The V end was cut by 3 bases, the J end by 4 bases, with 10 bases between. This CDR3 has 13 residues. Looked up from germline, CDR1 is ENHRY and CDR2 is SYGVKD.

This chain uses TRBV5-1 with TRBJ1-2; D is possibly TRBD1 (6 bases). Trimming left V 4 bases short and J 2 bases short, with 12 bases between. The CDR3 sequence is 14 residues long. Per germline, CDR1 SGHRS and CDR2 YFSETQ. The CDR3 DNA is TGCGCCAGCAGCACTGGACAGAGCAACTATGGCTACACCTTC. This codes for CASSTGQSNYGYTF.

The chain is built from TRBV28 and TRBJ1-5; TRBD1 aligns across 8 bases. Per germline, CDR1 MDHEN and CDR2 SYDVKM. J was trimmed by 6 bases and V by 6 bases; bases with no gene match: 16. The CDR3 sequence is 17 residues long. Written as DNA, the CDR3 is TGTGCCAGCAGCCCCCTAAGACAGGGGTACGGTACTCAGCCCCAGCATTTT. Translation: CASSPLRQGYGTQPQHF. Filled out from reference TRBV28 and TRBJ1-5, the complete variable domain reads DVKVTQSSRYLVKRTGEKVFLECVQDMDHENMFWYRQDPGLGLRLIYFSYDVKMKEKGDIPEGYSVSREKKERFSLILESASTNQTSMYLCASSPLRQGYGTQPQHFGDGTRLSIL.